The rows below give T cell receptor beta chains drawn from one sample of a study of T-cell memory formation after mild COVID-19. MiXCR was run by TCRdb on the 5' RACE reads, yielding one entry per CDR3 protein. In the table there are 150,000 to 200,000 distinct CDR3 sequences, 20% to 25% of which are singletons. Sequencing input: PBMCs or a T cell subset sorted from them (not recorded which). All receptors come from an adult woman who had mild COVID-19 (a few samples of this study predate the infection). Cell type and time point are not known. CDR3s include the opening cysteine and the closing phenylalanine or tryptophan. D genes are given only for firm matches. Size tells how often a clone was seen (once, few, many) or the class of an expanded clone, and some rows leave it out.

size	D	length	V	J	CDR3	DNA
-	-	17	TRBV7-8	TRBJ2-2	CASSFLPGRGNTGELFF	TGTGCCAGCAGCTTTCTTCCAGGGAGAGGGAACACCGGGGAGCTGTTTTTT
-	-	17	TRBV6-5	TRBJ2-1	CARRIIPRRGYHNEQFF	TGTGCCAGGCGGATCATTCCTAGGAGGGGCTACCACAATGAGCAGTTCTTC
-	TRBD1	16	TRBV7-2	TRBJ1-2	CASSLIPDQTGYGYTF	TGTGCCAGCAGCCTAATCCCCGATCAGACAGGGTATGGCTACACCTTC
-	-	14	TRBV4-2	TRBJ1-5	CASSQGQGGQPQHF	TGTGCCAGCAGCCAAGGGCAGGGCGGTCAGCCCCAGCATTTT
-	-	12	TRBV29-1	TRBJ1-2	CSHQEGYYGYTF	TGCAGCCATCAAGAGGGTTACTATGGCTACACCTTC
few	-	16	TRBV11-2	TRBJ2-5	CASSLDRTGGYETQYF	TGTGCCAGCAGCTTAGATCGTACGGGCGGGTACGAGACCCAGTACTTC
-	-	11	TRBV5-1	TRBJ2-7	CASSLVAEQYF	TGCGCCAGCAGCTTGGTAGCCGAGCAGTACTTC
-	TRBD2	18	TRBV11-1	TRBJ2-5	CASSPHPGTSLTGETQYF	TGTGCCAGCAGCCCACACCCCGGGACTAGCCTTACGGGGGAGACCCAGTACTTC
-	-	16	TRBV7-2	TRBJ1-5	CASSLATDRGYQPQHF	TGTGCCAGCAGCTTAGCGACCGACCGCGGGTATCAGCCCCAGCATTTT
few	-	15	TRBV12-3/TRBV12-4	TRBJ2-2	CASMGVGGNPGELFF	TGTGCCAGCATGGGTGTCGGGGGTAACCCCGGGGAGCTGTTTTTT
-	-	15	TRBV19	TRBJ1-1	CASSMARGMNTEAFF	TGTGCCAGTAGTATGGCCCGGGGAATGAACACTGAAGCTTTCTTT
-	-	14	TRBV7-9	TRBJ1-2	CASSEALSNYGYTF	TGTGCCAGCAGCGAGGCCCTATCTAACTATGGCTACACCTTC
-	-	14	TRBV6-1	TRBJ2-5	CASSEGMEEETQYF	TGTGCCAGCAGTGAAGGGATGGAGGAGGAGACCCAGTACTTC
-	TRBD1	15	TRBV4-1	TRBJ1-5	CASSQDRTGGQPQHF	TGCGCCAGCAGCCAAGATAGGACAGGTGGACAGCCCCAGCATTTT
-	-	18	TRBV4-2	TRBJ1-4	CASSQERPMEGYNEKLFF	TGTGCCAGCAGCCAAGAGCGTCCTATGGAGGGCTATAATGAAAAACTGTTTTTT
few	-	12	TRBV20-1	TRBJ2-7	CSVGGRGLEQYF	TGCAGTGTAGGAGGGAGGGGGCTCGAGCAGTACTTC
few	TRBD1	16	TRBV9	TRBJ2-6	CASSVGQDSGANVLTF	TGTGCCAGCAGCGTGGGACAGGACTCTGGGGCCAACGTCCTGACTTTC
-	-	8	TRBV21-1	TRBJ1-2	CPGSGYTF	TGCCCGGGGTCTGGCTACACCTTC
-	TRBD1	15	TRBV28	TRBJ1-2	CASSRRSDRKDGYTF	TGTGCCAGCAGTCGGCGGTCGGACAGGAAGGATGGCTACACCTTC
-	-	14	TRBV29-1	TRBJ2-1	CSISFGGFSNEQFF	TGCAGCATTAGTTTTGGGGGCTTTAGCAATGAGCAGTTCTTC
-	-	14	TRBV27	TRBJ1-1	CASSLSTEGTEAFF	TGTGCCAGCAGTTTATCGACAGAAGGAACTGAAGCTTTCTTT
-	-	13	TRBV9	TRBJ2-7	CVSNGEQSYEQYF	TGTGTCTCGAACGGGGAACAGTCCTACGAGCAGTACTTC
-	-	13	TRBV24-1	TRBJ2-5	CATLGQSQETQYF	TGTGCCACCCTCGGACAGTCCCAAGAGACCCAGTACTTC
-	-	15	TRBV5-5	TRBJ1-1	CASSLEAAGASEAFF	TGTGCCAGCAGCTTGGAGGCCGCGGGGGCCTCTGAAGCTTTCTTT
few	TRBD2	16	TRBV20-1	TRBJ2-1	CSALGQGTSGIHEQFF	TGCAGTGCCCTTGGTCAGGGGACTAGCGGGATCCATGAGCAGTTCTTC
-	TRBD2	13	TRBV6-5	TRBJ2-3	CSSGTRGTDTQYF	TGTTCCTCCGGGACTAGAGGCACAGATACGCAGTATTTT
-	-	14	TRBV7-9	TRBJ2-5	CASSLEETEETQYF	TGTGCCAGCAGCTTAGAGGAGACGGAAGAGACCCAGTACTTC
few	TRBD1	13	TRBV9	TRBJ1-4	CASRRTGDEKLFF	TGTGCCAGCAGGAGGACAGGGGACGAAAAACTGTTTTTT
many	-	12	TRBV7-9	TRBJ2-3	CASTNRGDTQYF	TGTGCCAGCACCAACCGGGGAGATACGCAGTATTTT
few	-	12	TRBV9	TRBJ1-6	CASSRNNSPLHF	TGTGCCAGCAGCCGGAATAATTCACCCCTCCACTTT
few	-	12	TRBV10-3	TRBJ2-1	CAIESAYNEQFF	TGTGCCATCGAGTCGGCCTACAATGAGCAGTTCTTC
few	-	11	TRBV7-9	TRBJ1-1	CASRHPTEAFF	TGTGCCAGCAGGCACCCGACTGAAGCTTTCTTT
few	TRBD2	14	TRBV7-9	TRBJ2-1	CASSPRLAYNEQFF	TGTGCCAGCAGTCCCCGACTAGCTTACAATGAGCAGTTCTTC
few	-	14	TRBV5-6	TRBJ2-7	CASSLTGTEYEQYF	TGTGCCAGCAGCTTGACAGGGACGGAGTACGAGCAGTACTTC
-	-	12	TRBV6-2/TRBV6-3	TRBJ2-7	CASSLSRNEQYF	TGTGCCAGCAGTTTGTCAAGAAACGAGCAGTACTTC
-	-	16	TRBV4-3	TRBJ2-7	CASSDGGPGGPYEQYF	TGCGCCAGCTCCGATGGGGGGCCCGGGGGGCCCTACGAGCAGTACTTC
-	-	13	TRBV4-3	TRBJ2-7	CASSQTPEDEQYF	TGCGCCAGCAGCCAGACCCCAGAGGACGAGCAGTACTTC
many	TRBD1	17	TRBV7-8	TRBJ2-2	CASSTNGQGASTGELFF	TGTGCCAGCAGCACAAACGGACAGGGGGCAAGCACCGGGGAGCTGTTTTTT
-	TRBD1	14	TRBV4-3	TRBJ1-1	CASSQRTGGTEAFF	TGCGCCAGCAGCCAAAGGACAGGGGGCACTGAAGCTTTCTTT
few	-	17	TRBV15	TRBJ2-3	CATSRERLGLHTDTQYF	TGTGCCACCAGCAGAGAAAGGTTGGGACTTCACACAGATACGCAGTATTTT
-	-	15	TRBV3-1	TRBJ1-2	CASSQESGTNYGYTF	TGTGCCAGCAGCCAAGAATCAGGGACTAACTATGGCTACACCTTC
few	-	13	TRBV7-2	TRBJ1-4	CASSIRFNEKLFF	TGTGCCAGCAGTATTCGATTTAATGAAAAACTGTTTTTT
few	-	12	TRBV5-6	TRBJ2-1	CASSHRGPEQFF	TGTGCCAGCAGCCATAGGGGTCCCGAGCAGTTCTTC
-	-	14	TRBV15	TRBJ2-3	CATSARRTSDTQYF	TGTGCCACCAGCGCACGTCGGACATCCGATACGCAGTATTTT
-	TRBD1	14	TRBV7-9	TRBJ2-7	CASSPLDRGDEQYF	TGTGCCAGCAGCCCCCTGGACAGGGGTGACGAGCAGTACTTC
-	-	13	TRBV19	TRBJ2-2	CASKGPLTGELFF	TGTGCCAGTAAGGGGCCTTTGACCGGGGAGCTGTTTTTT
-	-	14	TRBV9	TRBJ1-5	CASSGGGSNQPQHF	TGTGCCAGCAGCGGGGGAGGTAGCAATCAGCCCCAGCATTTT
few	-	13	TRBV7-9	TRBJ1-1	CASTAQANTEAFF	TGTGCCAGCACCGCCCAGGCCAACACTGAAGCTTTCTTT
few	-	15	TRBV15	TRBJ2-5	CATSRGPGLTETQYF	TGTGCCACCAGCAGAGGTCCGGGACTCACAGAGACCCAGTACTTC
few	-	17	TRBV7-6	TRBJ2-2	CASSLAPLATTTGELFF	TGTGCCAGCAGCTTAGCGCCGCTAGCTACCACCACCGGGGAGCTGTTTTTT
-	-	16	TRBV11-2	TRBJ2-2	CASPHPTTSNTGELFF	TGTGCCAGTCCCCATCCAACGACCTCAAACACCGGGGAGCTGTTTTTT
-	-	14	TRBV7-3	TRBJ2-7	CASSLAGQPDEQYF	TGTGCCAGCAGCTTAGCCGGACAGCCCGACGAGCAGTACTTC
-	-	13	TRBV6-2/TRBV6-3	TRBJ1-1	CASSPLWNTEAFF	TGTGCCAGCAGCCCCCTCTGGAACACTGAAGCTTTCTTT
few	-	19	TRBV4-1	TRBJ2-1	CASSQMLTASGSSYNEQFF	TGCGCCAGCAGCCAGATGCTTACCGCTTCTGGGAGCTCCTACAATGAGCAGTTCTTC
-	-	14	TRBV4-1	TRBJ2-5	CASSQVSGRETQYF	TGCGCCAGCAGCCAAGTGTCTGGCCGGGAGACCCAGTACTTC